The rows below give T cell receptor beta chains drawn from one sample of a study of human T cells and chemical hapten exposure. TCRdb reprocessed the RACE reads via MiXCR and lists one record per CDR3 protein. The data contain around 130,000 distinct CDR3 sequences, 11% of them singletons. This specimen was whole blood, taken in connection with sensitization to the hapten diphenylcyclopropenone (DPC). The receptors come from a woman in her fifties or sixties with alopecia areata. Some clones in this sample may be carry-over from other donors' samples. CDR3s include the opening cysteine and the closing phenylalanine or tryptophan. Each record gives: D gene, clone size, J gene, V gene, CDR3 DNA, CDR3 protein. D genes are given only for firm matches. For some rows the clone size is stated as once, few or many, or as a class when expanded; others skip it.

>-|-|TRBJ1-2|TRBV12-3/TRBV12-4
TGTGCCAGCAGTCAACAGATGAACTATGGCTACACCTTC
CASSQQMNYGYTF
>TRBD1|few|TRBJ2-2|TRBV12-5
TGTGCTAGTGGTTCAGGGGGCGGCGGGGAGCTGTTTTTT
CASGSGGGGELFF
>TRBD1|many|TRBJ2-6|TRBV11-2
TGTGCCAGCAGTTTAGACAGGGTTGGGGCCAACGTCCTGACTTTC
CASSLDRVGANVLTF
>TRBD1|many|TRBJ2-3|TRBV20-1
TGCAGTGCTTTAAACAGGGGGTCTAGCACAGATACGCAGTATTTT
CSALNRGSSTDTQYF
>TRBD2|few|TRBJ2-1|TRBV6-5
TGTGCCAGCAGTTGGGGAGGGGACAATGAGCAGTTCTTC
CASSWGGDNEQFF
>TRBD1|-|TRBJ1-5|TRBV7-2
TGTGCCAGCAGCTTAACCCCAGTAGGGGGCGGCAATCAGCCCCAGCATTTT
CASSLTPVGGGNQPQHF
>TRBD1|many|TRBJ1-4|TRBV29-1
TGCAGCGTTGTAGACAGGGAAGGTGAAAAACTGTTTTTT
CSVVDREGEKLFF
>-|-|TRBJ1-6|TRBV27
TGTGCCAGCAGTTCAGACGCGGCCCATTCACCCCTCCACTTT
CASSSDAAHSPLHF
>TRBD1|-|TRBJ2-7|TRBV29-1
TGCAGCGTTGAAAGTCCAGGGGGCTACGAGCAGTACTTC
CSVESPGGYEQYF
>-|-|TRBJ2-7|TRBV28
TGTGCCAGCAGTTTCGGGGAAGCGAACTACGAGCAGTACTTC
CASSFGEANYEQYF
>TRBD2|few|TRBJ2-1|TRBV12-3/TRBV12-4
TGTGCCACCCTCCGGTATAGCGGGGGCCGATCCTACAATGAGCAGTTCTTC
CATLRYSGGRSYNEQFF
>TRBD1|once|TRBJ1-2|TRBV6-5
TGTGCCAGCAGTTACGGGACAGGGGAATGCTACACCTTC
CASSYGTGECYTF
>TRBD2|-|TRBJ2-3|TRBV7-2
TGTGCCAGCAGCCCTGCCGGTAGCGGGGTTGAGACGCAGTATTTT
CASSPAGSGVETQYF
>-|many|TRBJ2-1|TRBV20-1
TGCAGTGGAAGGGGGCGGGGGGACTCCTACAATGAGCAGTTCTTC
CSGRGRGDSYNEQFF
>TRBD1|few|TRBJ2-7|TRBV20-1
TGCAGTGCTCAGGACAGGGGGCCCTACGAGCAGTACTTC
CSAQDRGPYEQYF
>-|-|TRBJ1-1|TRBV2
TGTGCCAGCATCGGGACTGAAGCTTTCTTT
CASIGTEAFF
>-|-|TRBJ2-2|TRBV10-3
TGTGCCACCGCCGAGGCGGCAACGAACACCGGGGAGCTGTTTTTT
CATAEAATNTGELFF
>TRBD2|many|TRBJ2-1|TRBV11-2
TGTGCCAGCAGCTTAGCTCGGACTAGCGGTGCCTACAATGAGCAGTTCTTC
CASSLARTSGAYNEQFF
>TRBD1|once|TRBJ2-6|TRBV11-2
TGTGCCAGCAGCTTAGATATGCGGGACAGGGTATTCATAGGCTCTGGGGCCAACGTCCTGACTTTC
CASSLDMRDRVFIGSGANVLTF
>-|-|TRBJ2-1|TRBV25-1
TGTGCCAGCAGTATAACAGGTATCTCCTACAATGAGCAGTTCTTC
CASSITGISYNEQFF
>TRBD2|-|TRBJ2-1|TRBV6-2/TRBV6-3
TGTGCCAGCAGTTGGGGACTAGCGGGGCCTTACAATGAGCAGTTCTTC
CASSWGLAGPYNEQFF
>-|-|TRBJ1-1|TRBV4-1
TGCGCCAGCAGCCCCCAACCGGGAAGGGATTTTGAAGCTTTCTTT
CASSPQPGRDFEAFF
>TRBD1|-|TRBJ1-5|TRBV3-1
TGTGCCAGCAGCCTAAGGACAGGGGGTGGTCAGCCCCAGCATTTT
CASSLRTGGGQPQHF
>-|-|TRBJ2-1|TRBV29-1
TGCAGCCCCGAGGTACGCGGAAGAGGTAATGAGCAGTTCTTC
CSPEVRGRGNEQFF
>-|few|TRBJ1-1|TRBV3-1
TGTGCCAGCGGGAGACAAACCCACACTGAAGCTTTCTTT
CASGRQTHTEAFF
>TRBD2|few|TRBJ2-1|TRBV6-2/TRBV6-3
TGTGCCAGCCGGGGGGAGCGTACCAGAGGAACCTACAATGAGCAGTTCTTC
CASRGERTRGTYNEQFF
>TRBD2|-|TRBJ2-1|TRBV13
TGTGCCAGCAGCTCGACTAGCGGAGTGGGCAATGAGCAGTTCTTC
CASSSTSGVGNEQFF
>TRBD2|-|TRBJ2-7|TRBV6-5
TGTGCCAGCAGTTACTACCCCGGGGGGGGTGACGAGCAGTACTTC
CASSYYPGGGDEQYF
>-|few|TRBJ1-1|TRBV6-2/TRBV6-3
TGTGCCAGCAGTAACGGGAATCTGAACACTGAAGCTTTCTTT
CASSNGNLNTEAFF
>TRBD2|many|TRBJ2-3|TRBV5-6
TGTGCCAGCAGCTTAGGGCTAGCGGGAGCTTTT
CASSLGLAGAF
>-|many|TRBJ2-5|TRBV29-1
TGCAGCGCCGGCCTGGGGGCTAGCCAAGAGACCCAGTACTTC
CSAGLGASQETQYF
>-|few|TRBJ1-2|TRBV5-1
TGCGCCAGCAGCTTCGGGGAAAACTATGGCTACACCTTC
CASSFGENYGYTF
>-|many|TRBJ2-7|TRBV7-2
TGTGCCAGCAGCTCCAGCTCCTACGAGCAGTACTTC
CASSSSSYEQYF
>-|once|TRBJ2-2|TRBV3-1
TGTGCCAGCAGCCAGGGAGGGAACACCGGGGAGCTGTTTTTT
CASSQGGNTGELFF
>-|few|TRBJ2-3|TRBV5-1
TGCGCCAGCACCATCGACCATCCCACAGATACGCAGTATTTT
CASTIDHPTDTQYF
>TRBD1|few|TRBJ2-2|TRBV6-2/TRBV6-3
TGTGCCAGCAGTTACCCAGGGGGATCCGGGGAGCTGTTTTTT
CASSYPGGSGELFF
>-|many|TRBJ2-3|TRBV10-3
TGTGCCATCAGTGATTCGCTTTATACGCAGTATTTT
CAISDSLYTQYF
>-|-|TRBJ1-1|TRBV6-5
TGTGCCAGCAGCGACGGACAGACCTACACTGAAGCTTTCTTT
CASSDGQTYTEAFF
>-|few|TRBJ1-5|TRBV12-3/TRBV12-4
TGTGCCACCCCACCGGGGCCCAATCAGCCCCAGCATTTT
CATPPGPNQPQHF